This T cell receptor (beta chain) was captured in a study of cytomegalovirus exposure and HLA in healthy donors. Germline V gives CDR1 LGHNA, CDR2 YNFKEQ. This CDR3 spans 17 amino acids. Trimming pared 4 bases from V and 6 bases from J, leaving 24 bases between. General study results and limits: Differences between HLA loci emerged in a later analysis of TCR association rates, with DRB1 most and HLA-C fewest.

On this clone: The antigen is not known.

The PCR used 60 Vbeta and 13 Jbeta primers. Here immunoSEQ multiplex PCR was the method, and the copy in TCRdb shows in-frame clones only, minus some. The repertoire consists of 100,000 or so clones, with approximately 84% occurring once and the leading ten covering about 5.7%. The TCR sequence derives from a male donor in good health and CMV-seronegative. The J gene is TRBJ1-2, the V gene TRBV4-2, with a possible D match to TRBD1 (6 bases). Specimen: PBMCs. This chain's CDR3 is CASSPTRSQGYEDGYTF. Written as DNA, the CDR3 is TGTGCCAGCAGCCCTACTAGGAGTCAGGGGTATGAGGATGGCTACACCTTC.